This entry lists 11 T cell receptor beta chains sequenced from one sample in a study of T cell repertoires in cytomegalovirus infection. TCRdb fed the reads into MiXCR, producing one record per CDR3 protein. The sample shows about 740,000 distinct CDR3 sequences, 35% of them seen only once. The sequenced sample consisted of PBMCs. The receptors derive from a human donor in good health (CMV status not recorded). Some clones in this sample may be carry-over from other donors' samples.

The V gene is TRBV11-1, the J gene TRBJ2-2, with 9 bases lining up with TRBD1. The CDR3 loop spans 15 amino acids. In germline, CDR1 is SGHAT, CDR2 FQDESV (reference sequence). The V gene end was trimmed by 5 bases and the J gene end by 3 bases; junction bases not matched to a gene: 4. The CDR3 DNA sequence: TGTGCCAGCAGCACAGACAGGGGGTACACCGGGGAGCTGTTTTTT. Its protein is CASSTDRGYTGELFF. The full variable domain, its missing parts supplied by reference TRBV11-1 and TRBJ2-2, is EAEVAQSPRYKITEKSQAVAFWCDPISGHATLYWYRQILGQGPELLVQFQDESVVDDSQLPKDRFSAERLKGVDSTLKIQPAELGDSAMYLCASSTDRGYTGELFFGEGSRLTVL.

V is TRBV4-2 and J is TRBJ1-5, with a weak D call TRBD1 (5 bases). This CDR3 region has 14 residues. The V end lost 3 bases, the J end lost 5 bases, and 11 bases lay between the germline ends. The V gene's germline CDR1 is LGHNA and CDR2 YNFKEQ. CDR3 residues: CASSQRWGDQPQHF. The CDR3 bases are TGTGCCAGCAGCCAGCGATGGGGGGATCAGCCCCAGCATTTT.

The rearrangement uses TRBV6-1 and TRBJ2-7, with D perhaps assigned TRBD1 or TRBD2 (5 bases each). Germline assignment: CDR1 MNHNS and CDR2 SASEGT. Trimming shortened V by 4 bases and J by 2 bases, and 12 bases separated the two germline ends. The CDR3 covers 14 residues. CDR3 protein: CASSGGDATYEQYF. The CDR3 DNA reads TGTGCCAGCAGTGGTGGGGACGCCACCTACGAGCAGTACTTC.

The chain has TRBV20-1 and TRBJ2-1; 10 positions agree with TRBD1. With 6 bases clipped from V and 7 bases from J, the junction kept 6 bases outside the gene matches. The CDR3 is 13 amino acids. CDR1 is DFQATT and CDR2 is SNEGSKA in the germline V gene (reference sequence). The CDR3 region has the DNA TGCAGTGCCGGGACAGGGGTAGGGAATGAGCAGTTCTTC. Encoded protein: CSAGTGVGNEQFF.

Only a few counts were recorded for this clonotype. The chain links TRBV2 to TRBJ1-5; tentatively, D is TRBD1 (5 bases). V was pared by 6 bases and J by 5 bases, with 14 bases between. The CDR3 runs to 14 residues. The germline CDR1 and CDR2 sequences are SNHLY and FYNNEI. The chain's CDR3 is CASRRLTGDQPQHF. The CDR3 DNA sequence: TGTGCCAGCAGGCGGTTAACGGGGGATCAGCCCCAGCATTTT.

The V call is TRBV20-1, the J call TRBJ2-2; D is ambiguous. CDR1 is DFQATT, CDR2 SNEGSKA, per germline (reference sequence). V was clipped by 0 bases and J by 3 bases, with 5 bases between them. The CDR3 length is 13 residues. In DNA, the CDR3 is TGCAGTGCTAGAGAAGGCTACACCGGGGAGCTGTTTTTT. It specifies CSAREGYTGELFF.

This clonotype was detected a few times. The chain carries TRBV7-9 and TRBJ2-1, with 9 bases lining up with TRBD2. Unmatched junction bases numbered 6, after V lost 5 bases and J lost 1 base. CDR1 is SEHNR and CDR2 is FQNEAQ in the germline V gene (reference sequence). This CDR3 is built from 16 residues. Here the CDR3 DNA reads TGTGCCAGCAGCGGAGTAGCGGGAGTTTCCTACAATGAGCAGTTCTTC. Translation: CASSGVAGVSYNEQFF.

The CDR3 is CASSATTVKTIYF. The CDR3 bases are TGTGCCAGCAGCGCGACGACAGTAAAAACCATATATTTT. This rearrangement joins TRBV7-2 to TRBJ1-3; D perhaps matches TRBD1 (5 bases). CDR1 and CDR2 (germline): SGHTA, FQGNSA. Trimming stripped 5 bases from V and 10 bases from J, with 15 bases between. The CDR3 consists of 13 residues.

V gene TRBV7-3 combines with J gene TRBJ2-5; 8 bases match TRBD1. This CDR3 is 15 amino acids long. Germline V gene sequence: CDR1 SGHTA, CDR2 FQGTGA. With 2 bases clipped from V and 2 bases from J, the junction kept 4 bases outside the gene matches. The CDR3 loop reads CASSLARTGQETQYF. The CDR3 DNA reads TGTGCCAGCAGCTTAGCTCGGACAGGGCAAGAGACCCAGTACTTC.

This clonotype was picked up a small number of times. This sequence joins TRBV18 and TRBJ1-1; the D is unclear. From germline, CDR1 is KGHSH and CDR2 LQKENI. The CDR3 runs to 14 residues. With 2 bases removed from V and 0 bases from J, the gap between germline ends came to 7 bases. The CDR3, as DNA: TGTGCCAGCTCACCAAGCCAGATGAACACTGAAGCTTTCTTT. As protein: CASSPSQMNTEAFF.

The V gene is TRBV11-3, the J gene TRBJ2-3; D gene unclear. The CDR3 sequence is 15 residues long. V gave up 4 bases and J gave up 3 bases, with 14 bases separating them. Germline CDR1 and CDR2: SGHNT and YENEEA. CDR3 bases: TGTGCCAGCAGCTCTTCCACCCATGGAACAGATACGCAGTATTTT. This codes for CASSSSTHGTDTQYF.